The rows below give T cell receptor beta chains drawn from one sample of a study of human T cells and chemical hapten exposure. TCRdb analysed the RACE reads with MiXCR anew, one entry per CDR3 protein. The repertoire holds about 380,000 distinct CDR3 sequences, with 4.8% as singletons. The sequences come from whole blood, collected in connection with sensitization to the hapten diphenylcyclopropenone (DPC). These receptors all come from a woman aged 45 to 65 with alopecia areata. Some clones in this sample may be carry-over from other donors' samples. The CDR3 runs from the conserved cysteine through the conserved F or W. A D gene is named only where the DNA matches it firmly. Where a row states a size, it is once, few, many or the class of an expanded clone; other rows omit it.

many,TRBV5-4,-,TRBJ2-1,CASSLAGSNSYNEQFF,TGTGCCAGCAGCTTGGCCGGGAGCAACTCCTACAATGAGCAGTTCTTC
-,TRBV24-1,-,TRBJ2-3,CATSGTTKTDTQYF,TGTGCCACCAGTGGGACTACGAAAACAGATACGCAGTATTTT
many,TRBV20-1,-,TRBJ1-4,CSARSGSTNEKLFF,TGCAGTGCTAGGTCAGGGTCAACTAATGAAAAACTGTTTTTT
many,TRBV11-3,TRBD2,TRBJ2-3,CASSRGSPDTQYF,TGTGCCAGCAGCCGCGGGAGCCCAGATACGCAGTATTTT
many,TRBV20-1,-,TRBJ1-2,CSASTANQILNYGYTF,TGCAGTGCTAGCACAGCTAATCAGATTCTTAACTATGGCTACACCTTC
many,TRBV30,-,TRBJ2-6,CAWTPPSGANVLTF,TGTGCCTGGACCCCCCCCTCTGGGGCCAACGTCCTGACTTTC
many,TRBV7-9,-,TRBJ2-1,CASSLVGTYNEQFF,TGTGCCAGCAGCTTAGTTGGCACCTACAATGAGCAGTTCTTC
-,TRBV5-4,-,TRBJ2-7,CASSIAGGNYEQYF,TGTGCCAGCAGCATCGCCGGAGGAAACTACGAGCAGTACTTC
many,TRBV10-3,-,TRBJ2-3,CAISARETDTQYF,TGTGCCATCAGTGCCCGGGAGACAGATACGCAGTATTTT
few,TRBV10-3,-,TRBJ2-3,CAIRIIYGGPSSTDTQYF,TGTGCCATCAGAATAATCTACGGGGGGCCTTCTAGCACAGATACGCAGTATTTT
many,TRBV24-1,-,TRBJ2-5,CATSDAYTETQYF,TGTGCCACCAGTGACGCGTACACAGAGACCCAGTACTTC
many,TRBV10-3,-,TRBJ1-3,CAISESGRLSGNTIYF,TGTGCCATCAGTGAGTCGGGCAGACTCTCTGGAAACACCATATATTTT
-,TRBV24-1,TRBD1,TRBJ1-5,CATSDPTGGGQPQHF,TGTGCCACCAGTGACCCAACAGGGGGCGGTCAGCCCCAGCATTTT
-,TRBV4-1,-,TRBJ2-3,CASSQDLGSLSQYF,TGCGCCAGCAGCCAAGATTTAGGAAGCTTATCGCAGTATTTT
few,TRBV12-3/TRBV12-4,-,TRBJ1-1,CASSFRTATEAFF,TGTGCCAGCAGTTTTAGGACTGCAACTGAAGCTTTCTTT
many,TRBV20-1,-,TRBJ1-2,CSARDQTGLGYTF,TGCAGTGCTAGAGATCAGACAGGCCTGGGCTACACCTTC
few,TRBV3-1,-,TRBJ2-5,CASSLPPQETQYF,TGTGCCAGCAGCCTCCCCCCCCAAGAGACCCAGTACTTC
few,TRBV6-9,-,TRBJ2-2,CASRATANTGELFF,TGTGCCAGCAGGGCTACAGCGAACACCGGGGAGCTGTTTTTT
many,TRBV28,-,TRBJ1-3,CASSSSSPSGAGNTIYF,-
many,TRBV29-1,-,TRBJ2-6,CSVIRQVTGANVLTF,TGCAGCGTTATCCGACAGGTTACTGGGGCCAACGTCCTGACTTTC
many,TRBV29-1,-,TRBJ1-1,CSAAGMQGEAFF,TGCAGCGCAGCGGGCATGCAGGGTGAAGCTTTCTTT
few,TRBV24-1,-,TRBJ1-5,CATSAEGVNQPQHF,TGTGCCACCAGTGCCGAGGGAGTTAATCAGCCCCAGCATTTT
-,TRBV4-1,-,TRBJ1-4,CASSQDAGLNEKLFF,TGCGCCAGCAGCCAAGATGCAGGGCTGAATGAAAAACTGTTTTTT
-,TRBV3-1,-,TRBJ2-4,CASSQTAKNIQYF,TGTGCCAGCAGCCAAACGGCCAAAAACATTCAGTACTTC
many,TRBV6-5,-,TRBJ2-3,CASSYSAGRATDTQYF,TGTGCCAGCAGTTACTCAGCAGGGAGAGCCACAGATACGCAGTATTTT
-,TRBV20-1,-,TRBJ1-1,CSASGGDTEAFF,TGCAGTGCTAGTGGGGGAGACACTGAAGCTTTCTTT
-,TRBV7-2,TRBD2,TRBJ2-5,CASSLTPSGLAARKETQYF,TGTGCCAGCAGCCTTACACCATCGGGACTAGCGGCACGCAAAGAGACCCAGTACTTC
many,TRBV7-8,TRBD1,TRBJ2-2,CASSPTPQGSTGELFF,TGTGCCAGCAGCCCGACCCCACAGGGGAGCACCGGGGAGCTGTTTTTT
-,TRBV15,-,TRBJ2-1,CATSRDLRSGLSQEQFF,TGTGCCACCAGCAGAGATTTGCGGTCGGGGCTCTCCCAAGAGCAGTTCTTC
many,TRBV20-1,-,TRBJ1-6,CSARKGSADNSPLHF,TGCAGTGCTAGGAAGGGTTCGGCTGATAATTCACCCCTCCACTTT
few,TRBV7-8,TRBD2,TRBJ2-7,CASSLKSGGPYEQYF,TGTGCCAGCAGCTTAAAGAGCGGGGGGCCCTACGAGCAGTACTTC
many,TRBV28,TRBD1,TRBJ1-1,CAIHTGGVAEAFF,TGTGCCATTCACACAGGGGGCGTCGCTGAAGCTTTCTTT
few,TRBV20-1,TRBD2,TRBJ2-3,CSARLRTSGSIGDTQYF,TGCAGTGCTAGACTGAGGACTAGCGGGAGTATCGGAGATACGCAGTATTTT
many,TRBV7-2,-,TRBJ2-7,CASSLLPGASYEQYF,TGTGCCAGCAGCCTACTACCTGGGGCTTCCTACGAGCAGTACTTC
many,TRBV12-3/TRBV12-4,TRBD2,TRBJ2-1,CASSATSGGAGQFF,TGTGCCAGCAGCGCGACTAGCGGGGGCGCCGGGCAGTTCTTC
many,TRBV3-1,-,TRBJ2-3,CASSQSSAATDTQYF,TGTGCCAGCAGCCAGTCTAGCGCCGCCACAGATACGCAGTATTTT
many,TRBV28,-,TRBJ1-2,CASSFVDYGYTF,TGTGCCAGCAGTTTTGTGGATTATGGCTACACCTTC
many,TRBV20-1,-,TRBJ2-3,CSASLGATDTQYF,TGCAGTGCTAGCCTAGGGGCCACAGATACGCAGTATTTT
-,TRBV9,-,TRBJ2-3,CASSLSAAGRDTQYF,TGTGCCAGCAGCCTTTCAGCGGCTGGCAGGGATACGCAGTATTTT
few,TRBV3-1,-,TRBJ2-3,CASSQELSHVSTDTQYF,TGTGCCAGCAGCCAAGAACTAAGCCATGTTAGCACAGATACGCAGTATTTT
many,TRBV29-1,TRBD1,TRBJ1-2,CSVGDRGLNGDGYTF,TGCAGCGTTGGGGACAGGGGGCTTAATGGGGATGGCTACACCTTC
many,TRBV21-1,-,TRBJ1-5,CASSNGSNQPQHF,TGTGCCAGCAGCAATGGATCCAATCAGCCCCAGCATTTT
many,TRBV29-1,TRBD2,TRBJ2-3,CSVEGREGTDTQYF,TGCAGCGTTGAAGGCCGGGAGGGCACAGATACGCAGTATTTT
many,TRBV11-2,-,TRBJ2-5,CASSVTRQLGETQYF,TGTGCCAGCAGCGTAACGCGACAGCTCGGAGAGACCCAGTACTTC
-,TRBV30,-,TRBJ2-1,CAWSPLEQFF,TGTGCCTGGAGCCCCCTAGAGCAGTTCTTC
-,TRBV6-2/TRBV6-3,-,TRBJ2-3,CASSYSPGVITDTQYF,TGTGCCAGCAGTTACTCGCCAGGGGTGATCACAGATACGCAGTATTTT
many,TRBV20-1,-,TRBJ1-6,CSARDQGGDNSPLHF,TGCAGTGCTAGAGATCAAGGTGGAGATAATTCACCCCTCCACTTT
few,TRBV9,-,TRBJ2-7,CASSPHGPTYEQYF,TGTGCCAGCAGCCCCCACGGGCCGACCTACGAGCAGTACTTC
many,TRBV6-1,-,TRBJ1-5,CASSETMGVQPQHF,TGTGCCAGCAGTGAAACGATGGGGGTACAGCCCCAGCATTTT
many,TRBV24-1,TRBD2,TRBJ2-3,CATSDLRLAGADTQYF,TGTGCCACCAGTGATTTGCGGCTAGCGGGAGCAGATACGCAGTATTTT
many,TRBV27,-,TRBJ1-1,CASSLSWGDNTEAFF,TGTGCCAGCAGTTTATCATGGGGGGACAACACTGAAGCTTTCTTT
many,TRBV28,TRBD1,TRBJ2-1,CASSSRTGRSYNEQFF,TGTGCCAGCAGTTCCCGGACAGGGAGGTCCTACAATGAGCAGTTCTTC
many,TRBV24-1,TRBD1,TRBJ1-5,CATSKDRAGQPQHF,TGTGCCACCAGTAAAGACAGGGCCGGTCAGCCCCAGCATTTT
-,TRBV12-3/TRBV12-4,-,TRBJ2-7,CASSLARQGPYEQYF,TGTGCCAGCAGTTTAGCGAGGCAGGGACCCTACGAGCAGTACTTC
many,TRBV2,TRBD1,TRBJ1-1,CASSLADRGGEAFF,TGTGCCAGCAGCCTAGCCGACAGGGGAGGTGAAGCTTTCTTT